This TCR beta chain was found in a study of spatial heterogeneity in lung cancer (dated by TCRdb to between 2018 and 2021). With regard to the full study: Samples were obtained from roughly 72 patients with early-stage, untreated non-small cell lung cancer from the lung TRACERx cohort. TCR alpha and beta repertoires were quantitatively compared across multiple tumor regions, matched nontumor lung and blood in non-small cell lung cancer. In the raw uncorrected reads, each unique combination of TCR and UMI appeared more than ten times on average. Nonsynonymous mutation counts, determined by whole-exome sequencing of tumor tissue, were related to features of the TCR repertoire. Beta-chain transcripts were consistently detected in greater numbers than alpha-chain transcripts, which likely reflected higher beta-chain transcript abundance. At surgery, about 210 tumor regions, 61 to 65 matched nontumor lung samples and 50 to 60 PBMC samples were TCR-sequenced for both alpha and beta chains. Follow-up PBMC samples were sequenced whenever available, with a median time to follow-up of about 2 years after resection.

The library was obtained by 5' RACE. TCRdb shows the sequencer as NextSeq 500. In the TCR library protocol, a unique molecular identifier was attached to each TCR cDNA molecule so that PCR and sequencing errors could be corrected. The original methods were these. Decombinator tools were used for TCR identification, UMI-based error correction and CDR3 extraction. TCRs above a frequency of 2 per 1,000, corresponding to the top 1% of the tumor frequency distribution, were defined as expanded. Each repertoire was subsampled 100 times to 5,000 TCRs, after which Renyi diversity was computed with the R vegan package. CDR3 similarity networks were constructed using string-kernel similarity of amino acid triplets, with links drawn between CDR3s whose pairwise similarity was above 0.82. TCRdb trimmed public reads at Q25 via fastp, called clones via MiXCR and kept in-frame beta chains. Identical CDR3 proteins give one entry, which carries the most common genes and DNA. Clone size and V and J calls follow TCRdb, not the original study. Present in this sample are 40,000 to 50,000 distinct CDR3 sequences, 10% to 13% of which were seen just once. Together, the top ten hold over 15% of the sample.

V drops 5 bases and J drops 5 bases, leaving 20 bases in between. The CDR3 goes from the cysteine to the phenylalanine over 16 residues. Of the read, only the CDR3 DNA is kept; its 48 bases are in frame from base 1. As encoded in the germline V gene, CDR1 is MDHEN while CDR2 is SYDVKM. Study-wide conclusions, independent of this receptor: Confirming at a functional level the hypothesis that regional TCRs recognize regional mutations was considered to require additional single-cell paired TCR alpha and beta sequencing. Ubiquitous expanded tumor TCRs were found in blood more often at tumor resection than at routine follow-up. Only about 14 patients were included in comparisons of baseline and follow-up blood repertoires.

This clonotype has ten or more counts. Its antigen specificity is not known. Base qualities are not recorded, but no much larger clone differs from it by a single base. According to the study, the label for this sample's time point signals: blood at routine non-recurrence follow-up after resection. For TCR sequencing, whole RNA was extracted from tumor and nontumor lung tissue, or from cryopreserved PBMC samples, and no cell sorting was done. Only patients for whom sufficient RNA was available from at least two tumor regions were selected for TCR sequencing. Recombination linked TRBV28 to TRBJ2-3; no D gene can be assigned with confidence. The clonotype originates from a female donor with early-stage non-small cell lung cancer. Sequencing used PBMCs, obtained at follow-up. Here the CDR3 is given as CASSLGSQRKGDTQYF. The bases read TGTGCCAGCAGTCTCGGGTCCCAGCGAAAGGGAGATACGCAGTATTTT.